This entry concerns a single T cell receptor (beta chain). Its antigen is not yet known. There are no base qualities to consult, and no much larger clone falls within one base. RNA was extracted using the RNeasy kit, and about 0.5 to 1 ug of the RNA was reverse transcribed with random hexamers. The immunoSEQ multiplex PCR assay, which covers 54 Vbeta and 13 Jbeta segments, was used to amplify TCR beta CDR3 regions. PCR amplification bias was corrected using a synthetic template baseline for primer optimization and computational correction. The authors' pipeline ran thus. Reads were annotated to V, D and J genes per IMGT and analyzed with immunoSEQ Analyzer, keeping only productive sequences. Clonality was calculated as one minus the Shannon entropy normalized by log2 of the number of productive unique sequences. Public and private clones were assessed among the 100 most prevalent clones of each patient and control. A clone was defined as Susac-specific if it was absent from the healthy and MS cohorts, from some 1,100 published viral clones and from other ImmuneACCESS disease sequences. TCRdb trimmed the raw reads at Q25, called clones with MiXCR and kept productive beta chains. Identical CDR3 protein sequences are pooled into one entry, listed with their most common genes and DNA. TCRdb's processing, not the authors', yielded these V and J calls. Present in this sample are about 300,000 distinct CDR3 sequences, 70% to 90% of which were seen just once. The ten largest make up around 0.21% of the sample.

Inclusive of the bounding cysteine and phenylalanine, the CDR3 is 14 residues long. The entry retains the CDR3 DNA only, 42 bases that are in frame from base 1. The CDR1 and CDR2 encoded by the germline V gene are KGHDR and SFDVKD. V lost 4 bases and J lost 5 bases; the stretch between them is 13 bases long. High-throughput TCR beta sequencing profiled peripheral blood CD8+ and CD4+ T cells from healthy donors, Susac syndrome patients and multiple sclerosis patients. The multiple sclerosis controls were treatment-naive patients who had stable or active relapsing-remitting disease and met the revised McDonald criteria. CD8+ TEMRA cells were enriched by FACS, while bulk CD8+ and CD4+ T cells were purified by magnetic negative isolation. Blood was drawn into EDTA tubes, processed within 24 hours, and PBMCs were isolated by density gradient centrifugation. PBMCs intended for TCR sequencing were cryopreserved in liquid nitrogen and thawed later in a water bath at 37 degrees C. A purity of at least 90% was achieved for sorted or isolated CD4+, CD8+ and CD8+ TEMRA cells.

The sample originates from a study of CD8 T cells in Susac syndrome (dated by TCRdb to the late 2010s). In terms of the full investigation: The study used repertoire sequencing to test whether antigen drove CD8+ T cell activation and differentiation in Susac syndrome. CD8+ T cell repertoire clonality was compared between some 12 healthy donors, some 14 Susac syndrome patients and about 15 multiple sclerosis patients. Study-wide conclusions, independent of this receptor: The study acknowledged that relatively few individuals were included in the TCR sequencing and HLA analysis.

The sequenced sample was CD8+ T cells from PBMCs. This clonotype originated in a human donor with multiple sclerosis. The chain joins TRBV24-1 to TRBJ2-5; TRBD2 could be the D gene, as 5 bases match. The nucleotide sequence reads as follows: TGTGCCACCAGTGACCCGACAAGAGGGGAGACCCAGTACTTC. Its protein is CATSDPTRGETQYF.